This is a list of T cell receptor beta chains from one sample in a study of shared clonotypes between healthy human individuals. Using immunoSEQ multiplex PCR, the repertoire was profiled, and TCRdb retains in-frame clones only, with some absent. This table holds 470,000 or so clones, around 80% found once. The sequencing input was PBMCs. All receptors derive from a woman aged 35 to 49 in good health. Some clones in this sample may be carry-over from other donors' samples. Both conserved end residues are part of each CDR3. The D gene is left open where the match is weak. A row's size may be missing; if present it is once, few, many or a size class.

>few|NA|TRBJ2-1|TRBV6-4
TGTGCCAGCAGTGACGGGCTAGAGGACAATGAGCAGTTCTTC
CASSDGLEDNEQFF
>NA|TRBD2|TRBJ2-1|TRBV5-1
TGCGCCAGCAGGGGGCAAGCGGGAGTAGGAGAGCAGTTCTTC
CASRGQAGVGEQFF
>once|NA|TRBJ2-4|TRBV5-1
TGCGCCAGCAGCTTGGCCGCTTTGGGATCCAAAAACATTCAGTACTTC
CASSLAALGSKNIQYF
>NA|TRBD2|TRBJ2-4|TRBV10-2
TGCGCCAGCAGTGATCCAGGACTAGCGGTTAAAAACATTCAGTACTTC
CASSDPGLAVKNIQYF
>NA|TRBD2|TRBJ2-3|TRBV4-2
TGTGCCAGCAGCCAGATAGCGGGAGGTGGTACAGATACGCAGTATTTT
CASSQIAGGGTDTQYF
>few|NA|TRBJ1-6|TRBV5-4
TGTGCCAGCAGCTTGGCCTCGGGCTCGGGAAATTCACCCCTCCACTTT
CASSLASGSGNSPLHF
>few|NA|TRBJ1-5|TRBV7-9
TGTGCCAGCTCCCAAGCGGACTCGGGGGAACAGCCCCAGCATTTT
CASSQADSGEQPQHF
>many|TRBD2|TRBJ2-2|TRBV4-1
TGCGCCAGCAGCCAAACCACTAGCGGGGGTAACACCGGGGAGCTGTTTTTT
CASSQTTSGGNTGELFF
>many|NA|TRBJ2-5|TRBV7-9
TGTGCCAGCAGCAAGGACGCCGGATGGGAGACCCAGTACTTC
CASSKDAGWETQYF
>NA|NA|TRBJ1-4|TRBV6-1
TGTGCCAGCAGTGAAGCGGGAGGGAGGGGAAAACTGTTTTTT
CASSEAGGRGKLFF
>NA|TRBD1|TRBJ2-7|TRBV28
TGTGCCAGCAGTTTGGGCTCCGGGACAGGGGGCTGGGAGCAGTACTTC
CASSLGSGTGGWEQYF
>few|NA|TRBJ1-1|TRBV10-1
TGCGCCAGCAGTACCAACCCGAACACTGAAGCTTTCTTT
CASSTNPNTEAFF
>NA|TRBD1|TRBJ1-1|TRBV28
TGTGCCAGCAGTTTAGTCCCCGGCAGGGGGCAACTTGGTGAAGCTTTCTTT
CASSLVPGRGQLGEAFF
>NA|NA|TRBJ2-2|TRBV11-2
TGTGCCAGCAGCTTAGGGGAGGCCGGGGAGCTGTTTTTT
CASSLGEAGELFF
>NA|TRBD1|TRBJ2-5|TRBV5-6
TGTGCCAGCAGCTTTAGCTGGGGAAAACGGCCAGGACAGGAAGAGACCCAGTACTTC
CASSFSWGKRPGQEETQYF
>NA|NA|TRBJ1-3|TRBV15
TGTGCCACCAGCGTAGACCGATTCTCTGGAAACACCATATATTTT
CATSVDRFSGNTIYF
>NA|TRBD1|TRBJ1-2|TRBV27
TGTGCCCCGCCAGGGGACAGAACCTATGGCTACACCTTC
CAPPGDRTYGYTF
>few|TRBD1|TRBJ2-1|TRBV7-9
TGTGCCAGCAGCTCCGACAGGGTGTTTAACGATGAGCAGTTCTTC
CASSSDRVFNDEQFF
>NA|NA|TRBJ2-5|TRBV30
TGTGCCTGGAGTGTAACGGCTGGGGAGACCCAGTACTTC
CAWSVTAGETQYF
>NA|NA|TRBJ2-5|TRBV20-1
TGCAGTGCCGTCGGGGCAGAGCAGTACTTC
CSAVGAEQYF
>NA|NA|TRBJ2-7|TRBV6-6
TGTGCCAGCAGTCCCGTACAGGGACTTTCCTACGAGCAGTACTTC
CASSPVQGLSYEQYF
>many|NA|TRBJ1-4|TRBV7-7
TGTGCCAGCAGCCCCGGTGGGACTAATGAAAAACTGTTTTTT
CASSPGGTNEKLFF